This T cell receptor beta chain was found in a study of blood T cell repertoires in COVID-19. The repertoire was sequenced with immunoSEQ multiplex PCR; TCRdb's copy has only in-frame clones and lacks some. The table lists a few hundred thousand clones, approximately 86% of them singletons. The CDR3 has 14 residues. Germline CDR1 and CDR2: LNHDA and SQIVND (reference sequence). Trimming cost V 3 bases and J 3 bases, with 11 bases left between them. The clonotype comes from a man between 18 and 35 years old with acute COVID-19. The gene calls are TRBV19 and TRBJ1-2; D possibly corresponds to TRBD1 (6 bases). The sequenced sample consisted of PBMCs or T cells enriched from blood (not recorded which). The CDR3 spells CASSMRGADYGYTF. The CDR3 DNA sequence: TGTGCCAGTAGTATGCGGGGGGCTGACTATGGCTACACCTTC.